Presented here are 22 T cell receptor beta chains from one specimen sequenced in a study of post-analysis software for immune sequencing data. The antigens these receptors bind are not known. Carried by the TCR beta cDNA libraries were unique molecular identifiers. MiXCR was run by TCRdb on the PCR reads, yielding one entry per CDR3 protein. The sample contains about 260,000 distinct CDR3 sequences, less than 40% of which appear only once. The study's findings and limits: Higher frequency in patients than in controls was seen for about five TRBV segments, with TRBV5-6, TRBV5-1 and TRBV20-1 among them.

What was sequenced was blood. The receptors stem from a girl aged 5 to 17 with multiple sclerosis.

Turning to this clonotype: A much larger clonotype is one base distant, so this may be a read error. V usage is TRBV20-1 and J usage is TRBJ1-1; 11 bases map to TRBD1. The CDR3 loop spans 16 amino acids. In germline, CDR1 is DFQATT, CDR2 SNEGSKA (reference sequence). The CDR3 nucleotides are TGCAGTGCTAGGTCCCGGGACAGGGGGTCGAGGACTGAAACTTTCTTT. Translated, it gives CSARSRDRGSRTETFF.

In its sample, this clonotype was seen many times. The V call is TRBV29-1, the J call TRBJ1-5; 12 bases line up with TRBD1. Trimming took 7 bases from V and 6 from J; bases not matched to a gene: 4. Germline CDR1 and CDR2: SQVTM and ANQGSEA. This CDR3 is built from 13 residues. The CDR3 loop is CSAGQGASQPQHF. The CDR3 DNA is TGCAGCGCGGGACAGGGGGCAAGTCAGCCCCAGCATTTT.

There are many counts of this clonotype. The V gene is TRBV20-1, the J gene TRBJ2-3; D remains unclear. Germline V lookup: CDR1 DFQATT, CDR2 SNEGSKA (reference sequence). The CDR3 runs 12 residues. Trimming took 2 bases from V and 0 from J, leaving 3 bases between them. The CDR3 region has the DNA TGCAGTGCTAGACCGAGCACAGATACGCAGTATTTT. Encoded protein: CSARPSTDTQYF.

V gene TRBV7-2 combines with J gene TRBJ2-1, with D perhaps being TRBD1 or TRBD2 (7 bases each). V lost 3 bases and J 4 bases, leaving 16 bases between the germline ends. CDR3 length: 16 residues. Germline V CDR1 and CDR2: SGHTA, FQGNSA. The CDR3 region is CASSFSGGAVYNEQFF. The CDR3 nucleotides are TGTGCCAGCAGCTTCTCAGGGGGGGCGGTATACAATGAGCAGTTCTTC.

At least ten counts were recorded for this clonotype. The CDR3 region is CSAAGQGLTDTQYF. CDR3 nucleotides: TGCAGTGCCGCAGGACAGGGTTTGACAGATACGCAGTATTTT. V gene TRBV20-1 combines with J gene TRBJ2-3; 8 bases line up with TRBD1. The CDR3 has 14 amino acids. Germline V gives CDR1 DFQATT, CDR2 SNEGSKA (reference sequence). V trimming: 6 bases; J trimming: 3 bases; junction bases outside the gene matches: 8.

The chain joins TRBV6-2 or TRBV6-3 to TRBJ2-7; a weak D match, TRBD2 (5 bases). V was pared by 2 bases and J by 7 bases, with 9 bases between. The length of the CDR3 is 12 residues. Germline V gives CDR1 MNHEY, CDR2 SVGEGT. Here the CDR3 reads CASSYGRGEQYF. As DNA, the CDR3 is TGTGCCAGCAGTTACGGGCGAGGGGAGCAGTACTTC.

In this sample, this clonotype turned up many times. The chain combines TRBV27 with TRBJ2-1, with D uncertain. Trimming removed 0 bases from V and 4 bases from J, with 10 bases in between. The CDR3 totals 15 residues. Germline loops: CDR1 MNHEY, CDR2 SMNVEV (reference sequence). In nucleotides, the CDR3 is TGTGCCAGCAGTTTATCTTTACCGCGATACAATGAGCAGTTCTTC. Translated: CASSLSLPRYNEQFF.

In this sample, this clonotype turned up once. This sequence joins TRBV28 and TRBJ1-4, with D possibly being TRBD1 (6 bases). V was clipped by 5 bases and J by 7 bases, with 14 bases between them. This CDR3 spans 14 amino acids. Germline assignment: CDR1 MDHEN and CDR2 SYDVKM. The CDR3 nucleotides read TGTGCCAGCAGTCTCCAGGGGTTTGGTGAAAAACTGTTTTTT. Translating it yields CASSLQGFGEKLFF.

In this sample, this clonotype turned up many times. The CDR3 nucleotides read TGTGCCAGCAGCCGTAGTCGAGAGAGCGAGCAGTACTTC. Protein sequence: CASSRSRESEQYF. V and J are TRBV7-9 and TRBJ2-5; D unclear. The DNA end is a closer match to TRBJ2-7, so the J assignment may be wrong. Germline CDR1 SEHNR, CDR2 FQNEAQ (reference sequence). This CDR3 is 13 amino acids long.

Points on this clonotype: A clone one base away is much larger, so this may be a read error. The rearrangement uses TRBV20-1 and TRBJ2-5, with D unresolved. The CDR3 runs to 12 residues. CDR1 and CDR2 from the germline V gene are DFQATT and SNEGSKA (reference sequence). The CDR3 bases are TGCAGCTGCCTCGGAGACCAAGAGACCCAGTACTTC. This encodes CSCLGDQETQYF.

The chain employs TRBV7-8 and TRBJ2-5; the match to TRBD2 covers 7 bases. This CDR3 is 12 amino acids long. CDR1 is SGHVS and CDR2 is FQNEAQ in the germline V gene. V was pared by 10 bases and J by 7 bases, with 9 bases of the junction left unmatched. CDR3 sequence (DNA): TGTGCCACCCGGGGGGAGGCTGGGACCCAGTACTTC. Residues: CATRGEAGTQYF.

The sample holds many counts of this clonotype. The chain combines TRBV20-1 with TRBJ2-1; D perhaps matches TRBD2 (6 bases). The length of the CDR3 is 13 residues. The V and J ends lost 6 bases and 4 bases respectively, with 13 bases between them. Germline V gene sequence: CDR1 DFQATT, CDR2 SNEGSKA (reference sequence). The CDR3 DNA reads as TGCAGTGCACCCCCGGGGGAGTACAATGAGCAGTTCTTC. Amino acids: CSAPPGEYNEQFF.

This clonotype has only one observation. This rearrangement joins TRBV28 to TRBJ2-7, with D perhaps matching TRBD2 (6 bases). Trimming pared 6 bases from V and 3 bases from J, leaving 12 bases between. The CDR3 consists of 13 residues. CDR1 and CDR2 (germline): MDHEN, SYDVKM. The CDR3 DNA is TGTGCCAGCAGCGGGGGATTCATCTACGAGCAGTACTTC. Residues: CASSGGFIYEQYF.

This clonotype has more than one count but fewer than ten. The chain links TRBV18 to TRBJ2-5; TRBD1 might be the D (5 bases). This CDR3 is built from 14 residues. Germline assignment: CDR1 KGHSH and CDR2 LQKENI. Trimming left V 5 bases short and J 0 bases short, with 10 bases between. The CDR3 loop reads CASSIPRDQETQYF. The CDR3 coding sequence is TGTGCCAGCTCAATTCCCAGGGACCAAGAGACCCAGTACTTC.

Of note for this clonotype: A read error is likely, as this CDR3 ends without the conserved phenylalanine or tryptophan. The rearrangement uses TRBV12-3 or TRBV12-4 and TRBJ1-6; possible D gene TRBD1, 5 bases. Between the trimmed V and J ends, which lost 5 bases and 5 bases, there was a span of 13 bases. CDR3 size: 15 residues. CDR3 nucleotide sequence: TGTGCCAGCAGTCCGCCGGGACTGCATAATTCACCCCTCCACGTT. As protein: CASSPPGLHNSPLHV.

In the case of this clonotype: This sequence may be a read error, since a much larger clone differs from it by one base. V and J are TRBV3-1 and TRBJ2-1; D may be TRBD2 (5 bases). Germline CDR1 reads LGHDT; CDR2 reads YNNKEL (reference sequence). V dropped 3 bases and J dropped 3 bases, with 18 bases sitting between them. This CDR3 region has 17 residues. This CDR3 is CASSHPHEAVNYNEQFF. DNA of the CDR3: TGTGCCAGCAGCCACCCGCATGAAGCGGTTAACTACAATGAGCAGTTCTTC.

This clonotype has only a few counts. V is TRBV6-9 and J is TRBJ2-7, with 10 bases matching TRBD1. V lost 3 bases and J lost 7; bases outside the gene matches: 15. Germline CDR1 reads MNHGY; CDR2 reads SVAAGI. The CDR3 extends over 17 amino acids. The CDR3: CASSYQLSGTGDLEQYF. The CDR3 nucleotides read TGTGCCAGCAGTTACCAACTTTCGGGGACAGGGGACTTGGAGCAGTACTTC.

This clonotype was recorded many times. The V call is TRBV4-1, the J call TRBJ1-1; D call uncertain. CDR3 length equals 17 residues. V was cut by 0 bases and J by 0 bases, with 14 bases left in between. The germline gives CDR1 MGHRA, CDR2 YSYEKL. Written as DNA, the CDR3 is TGCGCCAGCAGCCAAGAAGACTGGGCTGCCATGAACACTGAAGCTTTCTTT. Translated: CASSQEDWAAMNTEAFF.

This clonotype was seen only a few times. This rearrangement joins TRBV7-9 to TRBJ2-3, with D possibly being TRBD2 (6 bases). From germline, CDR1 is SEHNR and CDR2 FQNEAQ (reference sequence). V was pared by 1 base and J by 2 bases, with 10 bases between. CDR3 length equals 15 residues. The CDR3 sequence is CASSLEAGLTDTQYF. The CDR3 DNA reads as TGTGCCAGCAGCTTAGAGGCGGGGCTCACAGATACGCAGTATTTT. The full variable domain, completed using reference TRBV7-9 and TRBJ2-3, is DTGVSQNPRHKITKRGQNVTFRCDPISEHNRLYWYRQTLGQGPEFLTYFQNEAQLEKSRLLSDRFSAERPKGSFSTLEIQRTEQGDSAMYLCASSLEAGLTDTQYFGPGTRLTVL.

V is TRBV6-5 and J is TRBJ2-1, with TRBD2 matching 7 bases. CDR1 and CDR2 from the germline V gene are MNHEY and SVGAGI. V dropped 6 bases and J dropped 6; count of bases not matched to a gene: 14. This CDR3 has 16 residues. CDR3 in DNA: TGTGCCAGCAGCCCCTCGGCGGGAGTTGCGTTCAATGAGCAGTTCTTC. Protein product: CASSPSAGVAFNEQFF.

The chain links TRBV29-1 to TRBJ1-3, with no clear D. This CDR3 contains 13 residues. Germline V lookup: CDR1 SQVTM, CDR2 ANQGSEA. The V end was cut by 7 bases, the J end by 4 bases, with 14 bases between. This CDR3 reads CSAWAEAGNTIYF. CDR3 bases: TGCAGCGCTTGGGCAGAGGCAGGAAACACCATATATTTT.

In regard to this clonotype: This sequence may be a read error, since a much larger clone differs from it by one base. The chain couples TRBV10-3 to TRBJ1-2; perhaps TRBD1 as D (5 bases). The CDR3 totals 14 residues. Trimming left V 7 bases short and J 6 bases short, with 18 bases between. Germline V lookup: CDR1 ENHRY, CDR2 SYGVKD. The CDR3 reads CAITTSQGIHGYTF. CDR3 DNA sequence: TGTGCCATCACCACTAGCCAGGGTATCCATGGCTACACCTTC.